This TCR beta chain was found in a study of beta chain features in type 1 diabetes. General study results and limits: Shorter templates might be favored by PCR, and equally so in patients and in controls.

CD45RO/CCR7/CD25/CD127/CD95/CD27 sorting isolated CD4+ naive, central memory, regulatory and stem cell-like memory cells. Sorted populations were all over 98% pure. Remarks on this clone: Its target is not known.

Sequencing targeted expressed TCRB transcripts, as all isolated RNA had been reverse transcribed. Method: immunoSEQ multiplex PCR; TCRdb's copy keeps in-frame clones and lacks some. The sample yields more than 150,000 clones, roughly 11% seen once. CDR3 size: 15 residues. V lost 2 bases and J lost 4, with 13 bases in between. Per germline, CDR1 SGHRS and CDR2 YFSETQ. This TCR came from a man younger than 35 in good health. The chain joins TRBV5-1 to TRBJ2-1; D is undetermined. The sequencing input was central memory CD4+ T cells from blood. CDR3 sequence reads: CASSFGVASYNEQFF. The CDR3 DNA is TGCGCCAGCAGCTTTGGAGTGGCGTCGTACAATGAGCAGTTCTTC. Supplemented by reference TRBV5-1 and TRBJ2-1, the full variable domain reads KAGVTQTPRYLIKTRGQQVTLSCSPISGHRSVSWYQQTPGQGLQFLFEYFSETQRNKGNFPGRFSGRQFSNSRSEMNVSTLELGDSALYLCASSFGVASYNEQFFGPGTRLTVL.